This T cell receptor beta chain was recorded in a study of T cells in Graves' hyperthyroidism and ophthalmopathy. This clonotype was seen many times. V was cut by 3 bases and J by 0 bases, with 10 bases left in between. CDR1 and CDR2 from the germline V gene are DFQATT and SNEGSKA (reference sequence). The CDR3 extends over 14 amino acids. This sample holds PBMCs from roughly 10 ml fresh peripheral blood. TCR beta CDR3 region amplification was performed from RNA transcripts. First-round RT-PCR targeting the TCR CDR3 was performed with the HTBI primer set. One entry per CDR3 protein, called by TCRdb with MiXCR from the multiplex PCR reads. This repertoire shows approximately 330,000 distinct CDR3 sequences, about an eighth found once; its top ten account for about 37%.

The sequence came from a middle-aged woman with Graves' ophthalmopathy. The sample was blood. This rearrangement joins TRBV20-1 to TRBJ2-3; no firm D call. The CDR3 DNA is TGCAGTGCTAGTCTGGCGAAGAGCACAGATACGCAGTATTTT. It yields the protein CSASLAKSTDTQYF.